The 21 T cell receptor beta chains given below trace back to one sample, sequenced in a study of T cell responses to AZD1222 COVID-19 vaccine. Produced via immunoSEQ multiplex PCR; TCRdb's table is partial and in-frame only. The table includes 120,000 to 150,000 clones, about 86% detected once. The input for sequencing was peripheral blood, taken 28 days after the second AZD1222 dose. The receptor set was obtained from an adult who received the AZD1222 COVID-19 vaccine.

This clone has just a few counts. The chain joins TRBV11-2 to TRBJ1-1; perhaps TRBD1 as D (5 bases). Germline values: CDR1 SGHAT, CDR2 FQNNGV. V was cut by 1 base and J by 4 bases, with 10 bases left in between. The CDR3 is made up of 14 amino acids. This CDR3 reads CASSLGQTSTEAFF. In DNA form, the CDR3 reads TGTGCCAGCAGCTTAGGACAGACGAGCACTGAAGCTTTCTTT.

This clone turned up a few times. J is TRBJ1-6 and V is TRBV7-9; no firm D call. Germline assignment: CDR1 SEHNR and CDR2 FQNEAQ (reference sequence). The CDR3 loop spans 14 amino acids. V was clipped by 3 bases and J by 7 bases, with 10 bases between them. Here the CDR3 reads CASSFGGSNSPLHF. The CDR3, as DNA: TGTGCCAGCAGCTTTGGAGGGTCCAATTCACCCCTCCACTTT.

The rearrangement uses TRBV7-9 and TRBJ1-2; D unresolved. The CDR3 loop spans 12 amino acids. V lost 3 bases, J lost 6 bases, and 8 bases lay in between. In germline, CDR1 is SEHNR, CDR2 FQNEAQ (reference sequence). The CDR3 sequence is CASSLGGNGYTF. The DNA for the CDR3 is TGTGCCAGCAGCTTGGGTGGGAATGGCTACACCTTC.

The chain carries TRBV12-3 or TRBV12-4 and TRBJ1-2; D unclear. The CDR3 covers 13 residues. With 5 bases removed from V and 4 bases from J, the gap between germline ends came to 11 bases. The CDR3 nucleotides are TGTGCCAGCAGTCCCTCGACCTCCTATGGCTACACCTTC. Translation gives CASSPSTSYGYTF.

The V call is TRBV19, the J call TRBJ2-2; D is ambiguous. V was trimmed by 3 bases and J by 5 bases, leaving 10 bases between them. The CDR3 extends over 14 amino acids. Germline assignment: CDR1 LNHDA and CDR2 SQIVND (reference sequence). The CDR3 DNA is TGTGCCAGTAGTATGGACCCGGCAACCGGGGAGCTGTTTTTT. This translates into CASSMDPATGELFF.

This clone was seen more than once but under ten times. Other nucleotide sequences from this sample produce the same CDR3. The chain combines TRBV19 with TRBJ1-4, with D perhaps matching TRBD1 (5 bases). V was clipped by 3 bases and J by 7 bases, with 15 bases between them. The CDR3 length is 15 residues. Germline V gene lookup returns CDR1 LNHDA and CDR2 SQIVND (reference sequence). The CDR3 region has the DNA TGTGCCAGTAGTATCCTTGACGGACAACCTGAAAAACTGTTTTTT. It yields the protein CASSILDGQPEKLFF.

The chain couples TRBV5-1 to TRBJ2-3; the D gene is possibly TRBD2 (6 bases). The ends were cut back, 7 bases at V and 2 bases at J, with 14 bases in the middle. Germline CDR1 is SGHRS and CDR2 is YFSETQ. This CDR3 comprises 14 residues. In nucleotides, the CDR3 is TGCGCCAGCGGGGAAGGAGGGGCCACAGATACGCAGTATTTT. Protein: CASGEGGATDTQYF.

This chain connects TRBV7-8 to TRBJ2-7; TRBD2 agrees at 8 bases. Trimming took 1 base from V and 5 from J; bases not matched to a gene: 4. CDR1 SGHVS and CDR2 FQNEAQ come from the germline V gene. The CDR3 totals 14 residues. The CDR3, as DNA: TGTGCCAGCAGCTTAGTAGCCGGGAGGGACGAGCAGTACTTC. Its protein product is CASSLVAGRDEQYF.

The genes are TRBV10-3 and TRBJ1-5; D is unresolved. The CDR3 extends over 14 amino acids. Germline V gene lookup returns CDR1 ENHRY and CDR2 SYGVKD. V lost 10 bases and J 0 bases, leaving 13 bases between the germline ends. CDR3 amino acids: CATYAGDSNQPQHF. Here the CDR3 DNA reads TGTGCCACCTACGCAGGAGATAGCAATCAGCCCCAGCATTTT.

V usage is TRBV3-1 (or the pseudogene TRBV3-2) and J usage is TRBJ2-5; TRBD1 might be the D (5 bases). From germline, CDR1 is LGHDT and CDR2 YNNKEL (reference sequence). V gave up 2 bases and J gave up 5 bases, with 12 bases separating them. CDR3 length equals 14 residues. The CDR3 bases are TGTGCCAGCAGCCAACCAGGGCTGGGGGAGACCCAGTACTTC. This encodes CASSQPGLGETQYF.

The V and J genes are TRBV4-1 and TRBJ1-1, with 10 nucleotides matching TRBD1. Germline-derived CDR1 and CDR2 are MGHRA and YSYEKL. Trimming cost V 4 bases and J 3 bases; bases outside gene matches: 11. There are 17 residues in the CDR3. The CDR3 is CASSLRDRGLGDTEAFF. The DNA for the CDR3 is TGCGCCAGCAGCCTCCGGGACAGGGGCCTTGGGGACACTGAAGCTTTCTTT.

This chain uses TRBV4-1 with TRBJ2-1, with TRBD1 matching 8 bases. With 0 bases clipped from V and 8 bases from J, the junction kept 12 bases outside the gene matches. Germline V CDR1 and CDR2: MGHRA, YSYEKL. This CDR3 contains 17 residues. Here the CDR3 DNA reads TGCGCCAGCAGCCAAGAGAAAAAATGGACAGGGTTCCATGAGCAGTTCTTC. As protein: CASSQEKKWTGFHEQFF.

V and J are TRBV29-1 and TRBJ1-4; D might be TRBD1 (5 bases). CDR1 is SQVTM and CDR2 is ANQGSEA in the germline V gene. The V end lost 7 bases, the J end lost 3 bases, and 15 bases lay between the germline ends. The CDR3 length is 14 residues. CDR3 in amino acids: CSASEGLPNEKLFF. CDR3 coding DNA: TGCAGCGCCTCGGAGGGGCTACCTAATGAAAAACTGTTTTTT.

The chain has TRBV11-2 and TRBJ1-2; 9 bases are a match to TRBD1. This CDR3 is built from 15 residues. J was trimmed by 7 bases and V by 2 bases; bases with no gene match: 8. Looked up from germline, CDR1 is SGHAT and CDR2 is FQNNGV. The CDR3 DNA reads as TGTGCCAGCAGCTTATTACAGGGGGCCCCGGGTGGCTACACCTTC. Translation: CASSLLQGAPGGYTF. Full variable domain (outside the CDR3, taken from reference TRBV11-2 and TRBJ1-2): EAGVAQSPRYKIIEKRQSVAFWCNPISGHATLYWYQQILGQGPKLLIQFQNNGVVDDSQLPKDRFSAERLKGVDSTLKIQPAKLEDSAVYLCASSLLQGAPGGYTFGSGTRLTVV.

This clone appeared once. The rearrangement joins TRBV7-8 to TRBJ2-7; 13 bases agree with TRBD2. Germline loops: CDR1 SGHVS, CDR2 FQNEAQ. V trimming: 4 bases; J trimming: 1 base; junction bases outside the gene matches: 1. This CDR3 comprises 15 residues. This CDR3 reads CASSSGLAGSYEQYF. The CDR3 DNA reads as TGTGCCAGCAGCTCGGGACTAGCGGGATCCTACGAGCAGTACTTC.

DNA for the CDR3: TGTGCCAGCAGCTTAGGGGGTGACAGGGGTAACTATGGCTACACCTTC. Amino acids: CASSLGGDRGNYGYTF. The chain carries TRBV7-9 and TRBJ1-2, with TRBD1 matching over 8 bases. V shed 1 base and J 1 base; nucleotides not matched to a gene: 5. The CDR3 has 16 residues. Germline V gene lookup returns CDR1 SEHNR and CDR2 FQNEAQ (reference sequence).

The CDR3 protein is CASRNLDSNEQFF. The CDR3, as DNA: TGTGCCAGCAGAAACCTCGACAGTAATGAGCAGTTCTTC. The chain joins TRBV6-5 to TRBJ2-1, with D possibly matching TRBD1 (5 bases). The CDR3 has 13 residues. The ends were cut back, 6 bases at V and 7 bases at J, with 13 bases in the middle. The germline V gene encodes CDR1 MNHEY and CDR2 SVGAGI.

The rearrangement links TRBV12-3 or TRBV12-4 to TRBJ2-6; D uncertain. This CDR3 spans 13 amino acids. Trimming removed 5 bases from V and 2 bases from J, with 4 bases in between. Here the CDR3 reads CASSRPGANVLTF. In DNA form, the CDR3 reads TGTGCCAGCAGTCGGCCTGGGGCCAACGTCCTGACTTTC.

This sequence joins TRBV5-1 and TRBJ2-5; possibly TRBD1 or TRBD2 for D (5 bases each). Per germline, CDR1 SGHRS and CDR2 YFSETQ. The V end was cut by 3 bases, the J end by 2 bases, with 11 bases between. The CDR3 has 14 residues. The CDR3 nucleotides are TGCGCCAGCAGCTCCCTCGGGGCTCAAGAGACCCAGTACTTC. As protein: CASSSLGAQETQYF. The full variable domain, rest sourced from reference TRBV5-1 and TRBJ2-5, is KAGVTQTPRYLIKTRGQQVTLSCSPISGHRSVSWYQQTPGQGLQFLFEYFSETQRNKGNFPGRFSGRQFSNSRSEMNVSTLELGDSALYLCASSSLGAQETQYFGPGTRLLVL.

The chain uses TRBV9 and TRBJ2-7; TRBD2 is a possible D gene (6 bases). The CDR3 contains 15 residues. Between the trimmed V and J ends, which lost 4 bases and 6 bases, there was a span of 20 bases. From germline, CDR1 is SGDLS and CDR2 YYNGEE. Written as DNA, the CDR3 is TGTGCCAGCAGCAGGGCGACGGGGGAGAGAGGCGAGCAGTACTTC. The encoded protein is CASSRATGERGEQYF.

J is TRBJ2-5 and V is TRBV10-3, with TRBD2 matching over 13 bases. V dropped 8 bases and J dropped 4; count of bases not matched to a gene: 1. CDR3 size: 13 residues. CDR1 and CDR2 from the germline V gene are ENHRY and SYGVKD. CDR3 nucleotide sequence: TGTGCCATCGGACTAGCGGGAGCAGAGACCCAGTACTTC. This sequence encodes CAIGLAGAETQYF.